This is a list of T cell receptor beta chains from one sample in a study of shared clonotypes between healthy human individuals. The data were produced by immunoSEQ multiplex PCR, yet TCRdb's version contains in-frame clones alone and is incomplete. The sample holds 2.3 million or so clones, more than 80% seen once. Sequencing was done on a sample of naive CD4+ T cells from PBMCs. The source of these receptors is a man aged 18 to 35 in good health. Some clones in this sample may be carry-over from other donors' samples. Both conserved end residues are trimmed from each CDR3.

>TRBV6-6|13|TRBJ1-4
ASSYRQGAPEKLF
>TRBV18|11|TRBJ2-3
ATSSGGTDTQY
>TRBV27|12|TRBJ2-7
ASRGGRILYEQY
>TRBV7-2|9|TRBJ2-3
ASSLAGRAF
>TRBV5-1|9|TRBJ2-1
ASSLGNEQF
>TRBV7-2|11|TRBJ2-7
ASSFRQDYEQY
>TRBV19|12|TRBJ2-3
ATAQRGITDTQY
>TRBV10-3|14|TRBJ2-3
AISGTSGRKTDTQY
>TRBV28|10|TRBJ2-3
ASSLLRDTQY
>TRBV2|11|TRBJ2-7
ASSLGPGAEQY
>TRBV28|14|TRBJ1-5
ASSFAGRGQIQPQH
>TRBV6-5|13|TRBJ2-4
ASSTRGAGKNIQY
>TRBV18|14|TRBJ1-2
ASSPSRGGRNYGYT
>TRBV28|12|TRBJ1-2
ASSIPGQGYGYT